This is a list of T cell receptor beta chains from one sample in a study of OX40 agonist ivuxolimab in advanced cancers. Generated by immunoSEQ multiplex PCR, the TCRdb table keeps only in-frame clones and is missing some. The table lists approximately 25,000 clones, approximately 80% of them singletons. The starting material was CD4+ or CD8+ T cells sorted from blood, obtained in a trial of the OX40 agonist ivuxolimab. Receptors originate from an adult with an advanced solid tumor such as melanoma, head and neck, liver or kidney cancer. The CDR3 runs from the conserved cysteine through the conserved F or W. Fields, in order: D gene, J gene, clone size, V gene, CDR3 protein, CDR3 DNA. The D gene is left open where the match is weak. Clone size is not always given. Where it is, it says once, few, many or a class for expanded clones.

TRBD2 | TRBJ2-2 | . | TRBV15 | CATSGAGGTGELFF | TGTGCCACCAGCGGGGCGGGAGGGACCGGGGAGCTGTTTTTT
. | TRBJ1-4 | . | TRBV2 | CASSDRGSTNEKLFF | TGTGCCAGCAGTGACAGAGGATCAACTAATGAAAAACTGTTTTTT
. | TRBJ1-1 | . | TRBV29-1 | CSVKNTEAFF | TGCAGCGTAAAGAACACTGAAGCTTTCTTT
TRBD1 | TRBJ2-7 | . | TRBV2 | CASSGGQGAFYEQYF | TGTGCCAGCAGTGGGGGACAGGGGGCCTTCTACGAGCAGTACTTC
. | TRBJ1-2 | once | TRBV15 | CATSRERNYGYTF | TGTGCCACCAGCAGAGAACGGAACTATGGCTACACCTTC
. | TRBJ2-7 | . | TRBV7-9 | CASSSNNRAYEQYF | TGTGCCAGCAGCTCAAATAACAGGGCCTACGAGCAGTACTTC
. | TRBJ1-1 | . | TRBV5-1 | CASSLALGPEAFF | TGCGCCAGCAGCTTGGCCTTGGGTCCTGAAGCTTTCTTT
TRBD1 | TRBJ2-1 | . | TRBV7-6 | CASSSGTGEIRNEQFF | TGTGCCAGCAGCTCCGGGACAGGGGAGATTAGGAATGAGCAGTTCTTC
. | TRBJ2-2 | . | TRBV19 | CASSWGTLNTGELFF | TGTGCCAGTAGTTGGGGGACTTTGAACACCGGGGAGCTGTTTTTT
. | TRBJ1-1 | . | TRBV5-6 | CASSPYGGEAFF | TGTGCCAGCAGCCCATACGGGGGGGAAGCTTTCTTT
. | TRBJ1-3 | . | TRBV6-5 | CAVATSGNTIYF | TGTGCCGTGGCGACCTCTGGAAACACCATATATTTT
. | TRBJ2-5 | few | TRBV20-1 | CSATLLETQYF | TGCAGTGCTACCCTCCTAGAGACCCAGTACTTC
. | TRBJ2-1 | . | TRBV6-4 | CASRGGGPEQFF | TGTGCCAGCAGAGGTGGAGGCCCTGAGCAGTTCTTC
. | TRBJ1-1 | . | TRBV7-6 | CASSLEETNTEAFF | TGTGCCAGCAGCTTAGAAGAGACGAACACTGAAGCTTTCTTT
. | TRBJ1-1 | . | TRBV27 | CASRKTVRTEAFF | TGTGCCAGCAGAAAGACAGTACGCACTGAAGCTTTCTTT
TRBD2 | TRBJ2-3 | . | TRBV27 | CASSKRGGGDTQYF | TGTGCCAGCAGCAAGCGGGGGGGCGGAGATACGCAGTATTTT
TRBD2 | TRBJ2-3 | . | TRBV5-1 | CAASRGGVDTQYF | TGCGCCGCCAGCCGGGGGGGCGTAGATACGCAGTATTTT
. | TRBJ1-1 | . | TRBV19 | CASSTRGHRNTEAFF | TGTGCCAGTAGTACACGGGGACACCGGAACACTGAAGCTTTCTTT
. | TRBJ1-2 | . | TRBV7-2 | CASSFDGRYGYTF | TGTGCCAGCAGCTTTGACGGTCGCTATGGCTACACCTTC
. | TRBJ1-5 | . | TRBV11-3 | CASSLMEPQHF | TGTGCCAGCAGCTTAATGGAACCCCAGCATTTT
TRBD1 | TRBJ2-7 | . | TRBV7-2 | CASSLGQGRSYEQYF | TGTGCCAGCAGCCTCGGACAGGGAAGATCCTACGAGCAGTACTTC
. | TRBJ2-3 | . | TRBV19 | CASSIGITDTQYF | TGTGCCAGTAGTATTGGAATCACAGATACGCAGTATTTT
. | TRBJ1-5 | . | TRBV6-1 | CASRGGPLEPQHF | TGTGCCAGCAGGGGGGGTCCTCTGGAGCCCCAGCATTTT
. | TRBJ1-1 | . | TRBV6-4 | CASSRESTMNTEAFF | TGTGCCAGCAGCAGGGAATCAACTATGAACACTGAAGCTTTCTTT
TRBD2 | TRBJ2-3 | . | TRBV27 | CASSLLAGTDTQYF | TGTGCCAGCAGTCTACTAGCGGGCACAGATACGCAGTATTTT
. | TRBJ2-2 | . | TRBV9 | CASSVVTGELFF | TGTGCCAGCAGCGTAGTCACCGGGGAGCTGTTTTTT
. | TRBJ2-7 | . | TRBV19 | CASSINRDPYYEQYF | TGTGCCAGTAGTATTAATCGGGATCCGTACTACGAGCAGTACTTC
TRBD2 | TRBJ2-1 | . | TRBV18 | CASSPQGGPDQEQFF | TGTGCCAGCTCACCCCAGGGAGGGCCAGACCAGGAGCAGTTCTTC
TRBD1 | TRBJ2-7 | . | TRBV7-6 | CASSLGQGWYEQYF | TGTGCCAGCAGCTTAGGACAGGGGTGGTACGAGCAGTACTTC
. | TRBJ1-1 | . | TRBV6-6 | CASSYLGNTEAFF | TGTGCCAGCAGTTACCTGGGGAACACTGAAGCTTTCTTT
TRBD1 | TRBJ2-7 | few | TRBV28 | CASSLRGQGSYEQYF | TGTGCCAGCAGTTTACGGGGACAGGGGTCCTACGAGCAGTACTTC
. | TRBJ1-1 | few | TRBV7-2 | CASRRNREAFF | TGTGCCAGCAGGCGAAATAGAGAAGCTTTCTTT
. | TRBJ1-4 | . | TRBV7-6 | CASSLWGVEGKLFF | TGTGCCAGCAGCTTATGGGGAGTGGAGGGAAAACTGTTTTTT
. | TRBJ1-2 | . | TRBV7-2 | CASSSHSGLGYTF | TGTGCCAGCAGCTCCCACAGTGGGTTAGGCTACACCTTC
TRBD2 | TRBJ2-7 | . | TRBV11-2 | CASSSAGGYEQYF | TGTGCCAGCAGCTCGGCGGGGGGCTACGAGCAGTACTTC
. | TRBJ1-6 | once | TRBV18 | CASSRPNSPLHF | TGTGCCAGCTCACGGCCGAATTCACCCCTCCACTTT
TRBD1 | TRBJ2-2 | . | TRBV4-2 | CASSRGQGNGELFF | TGTGCCAGCAGCCGAGGACAGGGAAACGGGGAGCTGTTTTTT